This passage covers 24 T cell receptor beta chains from one sample sequenced in a study of blood T cell repertoires in COVID-19. TCRdb keeps only in-frame clones here, not all; method: immunoSEQ multiplex PCR. This sample has 71,000 or so clones, with about four fifths found just once. The sequencing input was peripheral blood. These receptors were collected from a man in his 70s with acute or convalescent COVID-19.

J is TRBJ2-7 and V is TRBV18, with D possibly matching TRBD1 (6 bases). CDR3 length: 13 residues. V gave up 3 bases and J gave up 6 bases, with 12 bases separating them. The germline V gene encodes CDR1 KGHSH and CDR2 LQKENI. The CDR3, as DNA: TGTGCCAGCTCACCCCAGGTGGGGGCCGAGCAGTACTTC. Its translation is CASSPQVGAEQYF.

The gene calls are TRBV18 and TRBJ2-7, with D unclear. V lost 3 bases, J lost 0 bases, and 12 bases lay in between. The CDR3 covers 15 residues. Germline-derived CDR1 and CDR2 are KGHSH and LQKENI. The CDR3 sequence: CASSPSSPSSYEQYF. CDR3 coding DNA: TGTGCCAGCTCACCCTCGTCCCCCAGCTCCTACGAGCAGTACTTC.

The chain combines TRBV7-3 with TRBJ1-3; the D is unclear. The CDR3 totals 16 residues. V was shortened by 3 bases and J by 2 bases, with 14 bases between the two germline ends. The germline V gene has CDR1 SGHTA and CDR2 FQGTGA. The CDR3 sequence is CASSFPGRTPGNTIYF. The CDR3 nucleotides read TGTGCCAGCAGCTTCCCCGGGAGGACTCCTGGAAACACCATATATTTT.

V is TRBV19 and J is TRBJ2-7; perhaps TRBD2 as D (6 bases). The CDR3 consists of 14 residues. The germline CDR1 and CDR2 sequences are LNHDA and SQIVND (reference sequence). Trimming stripped 5 bases from V and 6 bases from J, with 17 bases between. The CDR3 sequence: CASSQAGRLGEQYF. In DNA, the CDR3 is TGTGCCAGTAGTCAAGCGGGTAGACTCGGCGAGCAGTACTTC. The variable domain in full, with the rest retrieved from reference TRBV19 and TRBJ2-7, is DGGITQSPKYLFRKEGQNVTLSCEQNLNHDAMYWYRQDPGQGLRLIYYSQIVNDFQKGDIAEGYSVSREKKESFPLTVTSAQKNPTAFYLCASSQAGRLGEQYFGPGTRLTVT.

The chain couples TRBV19 to TRBJ2-3; TRBD1 agrees at 7 bases. Germline V gene lookup returns CDR1 LNHDA and CDR2 SQIVND (reference sequence). Unmatched junction bases numbered 13, after V lost 5 bases and J lost 2 bases. The CDR3 has 17 amino acids. The CDR3 region is CASSPLRAGGSTDTQYF. CDR3 DNA sequence: TGTGCCAGTAGTCCTCTCCGGGCAGGGGGATCCACAGATACGCAGTATTTT.

This chain joins TRBV7-2 and TRBJ2-3; 10 bases line up with TRBD2. This CDR3 is built from 14 residues. In germline, CDR1 is SGHTA, CDR2 FQGNSA. Trimming took 1 base from V and 5 from J; bases not matched to a gene: 0. The CDR3 DNA sequence: TGTGCCAGCAGCTTAGGACTAGCGGGAGATACGCAGTATTTT. Its protein is CASSLGLAGDTQYF.

The chain combines TRBV4-3 with TRBJ1-2; D possibly corresponds to TRBD1 (5 bases). CDR1 and CDR2 from the germline V gene are LGHNA and YSLEER. V lost 0 bases to trimming and J lost 4 bases, with 12 bases between them. The CDR3 has 15 amino acids. The CDR3 loop reads CASSQEQVGGYGYTF. Here the CDR3 DNA reads TGCGCCAGCAGCCAAGAACAGGTCGGCGGCTATGGCTACACCTTC.

This clone occurred a few times. The chain combines TRBV5-6 with TRBJ1-2; possibly TRBD1 for D (5 bases). Trimming stripped 0 bases from V and 4 bases from J, with 13 bases between. Germline V lookup: CDR1 SGHDT, CDR2 YYEEEE. CDR3 length: 15 amino acids. CDR3 bases: TGTGCCAGCAGCTTGGTATCTAGGGACTTCTATGGCTACACCTTC. As protein: CASSLVSRDFYGYTF.

This clone has a handful of counts. The chain combines TRBV5-1 with TRBJ2-1, with D tentatively TRBD2 (6 bases). The CDR3 contains 13 residues. Germline values: CDR1 SGHRS, CDR2 YFSETQ. The ends were cut back, 4 bases at V and 8 bases at J, with 13 bases in the middle. This chain's CDR3 is CASSPTSLDEQFF. The CDR3 coding sequence is TGCGCCAGCAGCCCAACTAGCCTCGATGAGCAGTTCTTC.

This chain uses TRBV5-1 with TRBJ2-2; the match to TRBD1 covers 8 bases. V shed 2 bases, J shed 1 base, and the junction held 4 bases outside the gene matches. This CDR3 comprises 16 residues. Germline CDR1 and CDR2: SGHRS and YFSETQ. This CDR3 is CASSLSGTGNTGELFF. The CDR3 region has the DNA TGCGCCAGCAGCTTATCCGGGACAGGGAACACCGGGGAGCTGTTTTTT. Supplemented by reference TRBV5-1 and TRBJ2-2, the full variable domain reads KAGVTQTPRYLIKTRGQQVTLSCSPISGHRSVSWYQQTPGQGLQFLFEYFSETQRNKGNFPGRFSGRQFSNSRSEMNVSTLELGDSALYLCASSLSGTGNTGELFFGEGSRLTVL.

The chain employs TRBV5-1 and TRBJ1-1; no definite D call. This CDR3 comprises 14 residues. V lost 0 bases and J 0 bases, leaving 6 bases between the germline ends. The germline V gene encodes CDR1 SGHRS and CDR2 YFSETQ. The CDR3 DNA reads as TGCGCCAGCAGCTTGGGGCGGCTGAACACTGAAGCTTTCTTT. Translated: CASSLGRLNTEAFF.

The genes are TRBV12-3 or TRBV12-4 and TRBJ1-4; D gene uncertain. V dropped 3 bases and J dropped 4 bases, with 6 bases sitting between them. This CDR3 contains 13 residues. CDR3 region: CASSFRGNEKLFF. CDR3 sequence (DNA): TGTGCCAGCAGTTTCCGGGGTAATGAAAAACTGTTTTTT.

The genes are TRBV6-2 or TRBV6-3 and TRBJ1-1; D may be TRBD1 (5 bases). Germline V gives CDR1 MNHEY, CDR2 SVGEGT. V lost 4 bases and J lost 0, with 12 bases in between. The CDR3 totals 15 residues. As DNA, the CDR3 is TGTGCCAGCAGTTTTACAGGCCTACTGAACACTGAAGCTTTCTTT. It encodes CASSFTGLLNTEAFF.

The chain's CDR3 is CAWSVPQERSQPQHF. CDR3 nucleotides: TGTGCCTGGAGTGTGCCCCAAGAGAGGAGTCAGCCCCAGCATTTT. The chain has TRBV30 and TRBJ1-5; D not certain. The germline gives CDR1 GTSNPN, CDR2 SVGIG (reference sequence). The V gene lost 0 bases and the J gene lost 6 bases, with 15 bases spanning the gap. The CDR3 has 15 residues.

This chain connects TRBV19 to TRBJ1-2; 7 positions agree with TRBD1. CDR3 size: 14 residues. Germline V gene data show CDR1 as LNHDA and CDR2 as SQIVND (reference sequence). V trimming: 9 bases; J trimming: 4 bases; junction bases outside the gene matches: 11. This CDR3 is CASSIRDSLYGYTF. The CDR3 DNA sequence: TGTGCCAGCTCAATCCGGGACAGCCTCTATGGCTACACCTTC.

This clone was counted a few times. V is TRBV6-5 and J is TRBJ1-2; TRBD1 matches 9 bases. Germline CDR1 reads MNHEY; CDR2 reads SVGAGI. Trimming at V came to 6 bases and at J to 5 bases, leaving 10 bases not matched to a gene. There are 15 residues in the CDR3. In DNA, the CDR3 is TGTGCCAGCAGCCGCGGACAGGGGAGATCATATGGCTACACCTTC. This encodes CASSRGQGRSYGYTF.

This clone is a singleton in its sample. The J gene is TRBJ1-1, the V gene TRBV5-1; D remains unclear. CDR3 length: 15 amino acids. The V end was cut by 0 bases, the J end by 0 bases, with 9 bases between. Per the germline V gene, CDR1 is SGHRS and CDR2 is YFSETQ. In nucleotides, the CDR3 is TGCGCCAGCAGCTTGGGTATAGAGGTGAACACTGAAGCTTTCTTT. Translated: CASSLGIEVNTEAFF.

This clone was seen only once. The genes are TRBV5-4 and TRBJ2-5; TRBD2 matches 10 bases. Germline values: CDR1 SGHNT, CDR2 YYREEE (reference sequence). This CDR3 has 15 amino acids. V trimming: 1 base; J trimming: 3 bases; junction bases outside the gene matches: 3. The CDR3 region has the DNA TGTGCCAGCAGCTTGTTCGGACTAGCGGAAGAGACCCAGTACTTC. Translation: CASSLFGLAEETQYF.

This rearrangement joins TRBV30 to TRBJ2-5; 7 bases map to TRBD2. The ends lost 0 bases at V and 0 bases at J; junction bases unmatched: 13. Per the germline V gene, CDR1 is GTSNPN and CDR2 is SVGIG (reference sequence). CDR3 length: 18 amino acids. CDR3 in amino acids: CAWSVRLGRAGYQETQYF. CDR3 in DNA: TGTGCCTGGAGTGTACGGTTGGGGCGAGCGGGGTACCAAGAGACCCAGTACTTC.

J is TRBJ2-2 and V is TRBV19; a possible D gene is TRBD1 (6 bases). Trimming took 7 bases from V and 5 from J, leaving 20 bases between them. The CDR3 has 16 amino acids. From germline, CDR1 is LNHDA and CDR2 SQIVND (reference sequence). The CDR3 sequence: CASTYIPEGGTGELFF. CDR3 coding DNA: TGTGCCAGTACCTACATCCCCGAAGGGGGTACCGGGGAGCTGTTTTTT.

This chain links TRBV7-9 with TRBJ2-7; TRBD2 matches 11 bases. The length of the CDR3 is 14 residues. With V trimmed by 5 bases and J by 3 bases, 3 bases remained unmatched. Germline CDR1 and CDR2: SEHNR and FQNEAQ (reference sequence). CDR3 sequence (DNA): TGTGCCAGCAGCCCAACTAGCGGGGGCTACGAGCAGTACTTC. This codes for CASSPTSGGYEQYF. Full variable domain (outside the CDR3, taken from reference TRBV7-9 and TRBJ2-7): DTGVSQNPRHKITKRGQNVTFRCDPISEHNRLYWYRQTLGQGPEFLTYFQNEAQLEKSRLLSDRFSAERPKGSFSTLEIQRTEQGDSAMYLCASSPTSGGYEQYFGPGTRLTVT.

V usage is TRBV30 and J usage is TRBJ1-3; 9 positions agree with TRBD1. From germline, CDR1 is GTSNPN and CDR2 SVGIG (reference sequence). With V trimmed by 2 bases and J by 4 bases, 3 bases remained unmatched. The CDR3 consists of 14 residues. The CDR3 region has the DNA TGTGCCTGGAGTACAGGGGGCGAGGGAAACACCATATATTTT. It is translated as CAWSTGGEGNTIYF.

Points on this clone: Other DNA sequences from this sample encode an identical CDR3 as well. This rearrangement joins TRBV12-3 or TRBV12-4 to TRBJ2-7; D gene ambiguous. The CDR3 is made up of 13 amino acids. V gave up 0 bases and J gave up 3 bases, with 6 bases separating them. CDR3 in DNA: TGTGCCAGCAGTTTAGCGCAGGACTACGAGCAGTACTTC. Amino acid sequence: CASSLAQDYEQYF.

This sequence joins TRBV5-4 and TRBJ2-3; D gene unclear. The length of the CDR3 is 14 residues. Germline CDR1 and CDR2: SGHNT and YYREEE (reference sequence). With 4 bases removed from V and 4 bases from J, the gap between germline ends came to 13 bases. CDR3 in amino acids: CASSVSRGADTQYF. The CDR3 DNA reads as TGTGCCAGCAGCGTCTCTAGAGGAGCAGATACGCAGTATTTT.